These 20 T cell receptor beta chains were all obtained from the same sample, sequenced in a study of blood T cell repertoires in COVID-19. The protocol was immunoSEQ multiplex PCR, while the TCRdb copy is restricted to in-frame clones and leaves out a portion. The profile covers approximately 220,000 clones, with about 80% appearing a single time and about 5.3% taken by the ten largest. Sequencing was done on a sample of PBMCs or T cells enriched from blood (not recorded which). The receptors were sampled from a woman aged 50 to 60 who had been exposed to COVID-19.

Only one count was recorded for this clone. J is TRBJ1-6 and V is TRBV3-1 (or the pseudogene TRBV3-2); perhaps TRBD1 as D (6 bases). The V end lost 8 bases, the J end lost 4 bases, and 15 bases lay between the germline ends. Germline V gene sequence: CDR1 LGHDT, CDR2 YNNKEL (reference sequence). The CDR3 covers 15 residues. Here the CDR3 DNA reads TGTGCCAGCCCATCCGGGACAATGTATAATTCACCCCTCCACTTT. Protein: CASPSGTMYNSPLHF.

The chain links TRBV27 to TRBJ2-7, with a weak D call TRBD1 (6 bases). CDR1 is MNHEY and CDR2 is SMNVEV in the germline V gene (reference sequence). The V end was cut by 6 bases, the J end by 2 bases, with 23 bases between. This CDR3 has 17 amino acids. The CDR3 DNA reads TGTGCCAGCAGCTTAACCACGAGCCTGACAGGCCCCTACGAGCAGTACTTC. As protein: CASSLTTSLTGPYEQYF.

The chain has TRBV29-1 and TRBJ1-1; no clear D gene. This CDR3 has 11 amino acids. CDR1 SQVTM and CDR2 ANQGSEA come from the germline V gene. V lost 3 bases, J lost 8 bases, and 10 bases lay in between. The CDR3 is CSVDLGREAFF. The CDR3 coding sequence is TGCAGCGTTGATTTGGGCAGAGAAGCTTTCTTT.

The rearrangement links TRBV5-1 to TRBJ2-1; the match to TRBD2 covers 10 bases. Germline V gives CDR1 SGHRS, CDR2 YFSETQ. CDR3 size: 17 residues. The ends lost 4 bases at V and 5 bases at J; junction bases unmatched: 12. CDR3 sequence reads: CASSAQPLAGEDNEQFF. Written as DNA, the CDR3 is TGCGCCAGCAGCGCTCAACCCCTAGCGGGAGAAGACAATGAGCAGTTCTTC.

This rearrangement joins TRBV7-2 to TRBJ2-5; D uncertain. Per the germline V gene, CDR1 is SGHTA and CDR2 is FQGNSA. This CDR3 is 14 amino acids long. Trimming cost V 1 base and J 5 bases, with 11 bases left between them. The CDR3 protein is CASSLGGTWETQYF. Written as DNA, the CDR3 is TGTGCCAGCAGCTTAGGTGGCACATGGGAGACCCAGTACTTC.

The V gene is TRBV15, the J gene TRBJ1-1, with D maybe TRBD1 (5 bases). Germline V CDR1 and CDR2: LNHNV, YYDKDF (reference sequence). This CDR3 contains 16 residues. V lost 0 bases to trimming and J lost 3 bases, with 14 bases between them. The CDR3 loop is CATSREEQGSDTEAFF. For the CDR3, the DNA is TGTGCCACCAGCAGAGAGGAGCAGGGATCGGACACTGAAGCTTTCTTT.

V usage is TRBV10-1 and J usage is TRBJ2-7; 9 nucleotides align to TRBD1. Germline V gene data show CDR1 as WNHNN and CDR2 as SYGVQD (reference sequence). This CDR3 has 13 amino acids. V gave up 5 bases and J gave up 6 bases; unmatched junction bases: 5. Written as DNA, the CDR3 is TGCGCCAGCAGTCAGGGACAGGGAACCGAGCAGTACTTC. Translated: CASSQGQGTEQYF.

The V gene is TRBV5-6, the J gene TRBJ1-1; 7 nucleotides line up with TRBD1. Losses at the gene ends were 2 bases for V and 3 bases for J; bases not matched to a gene: 4. The CDR3 totals 14 residues. Germline assignment: CDR1 SGHDT and CDR2 YYEEEE. CDR3 amino acids: CASSFEQGYTEAFF. DNA for the CDR3: TGTGCCAGCAGCTTCGAACAGGGGTACACTGAAGCTTTCTTT.

The genes are TRBV5-4 and TRBJ2-1, with TRBD1 matching over 10 bases. Trimming cost V 4 bases and J 6 bases; bases outside gene matches: 4. From germline, CDR1 is SGHNT and CDR2 YYREEE (reference sequence). CDR3 length: 14 amino acids. The CDR3 reads CASSRGTGANEQFF. Written as DNA, the CDR3 is TGTGCCAGCAGCCGGGGGACAGGGGCCAATGAGCAGTTCTTC. The full variable domain, completed using reference TRBV5-4 and TRBJ2-1, is ETGVTQSPTHLIKTRGQQVTLRCSSQSGHNTVSWYQQALGQGPQFIFQYYREEENGRGNFPPRFSGLQFPNYSSELNVNALELDDSALYLCASSRGTGANEQFFGPGTRLTVL.

A few counts support this clone. The chain links TRBV5-1 to TRBJ2-1, with a weak D call TRBD2 (5 bases). The CDR3 is 19 residues long. Germline V CDR1 and CDR2: SGHRS, YFSETQ. Trimming removed 4 bases from V and 8 bases from J, with 31 bases in between. In nucleotides, the CDR3 is TGCGCCAGCAGCGGAGGTACTAGAGATTTGGCCGTCCTTATAGATGAGCAGTTCTTC. The encoded protein is CASSGGTRDLAVLIDEQFF.

This chain links TRBV28 with TRBJ1-5; D possibly corresponds to TRBD1 (5 bases). Germline V lookup: CDR1 MDHEN, CDR2 SYDVKM. Trimming took 6 bases from V and 2 from J, leaving 14 bases between them. CDR3 length: 15 amino acids. The CDR3: CASSPPPGGNQPQHF. The CDR3 DNA reads as TGTGCCAGCAGCCCGCCCCCGGGGGGCAATCAGCCCCAGCATTTT.

The chain combines TRBV11-2 with TRBJ2-1; a weak D match, TRBD2 (5 bases). CDR3 length: 15 residues. Trimming took 2 bases from V and 3 from J, leaving 11 bases between them. The germline V gene has CDR1 SGHAT and CDR2 FQNNGV. CDR3 nucleotide sequence: TGTGCCAGCAGCTTACTAGGACTTAGCTACAATGAGCAGTTCTTC. Its translation: CASSLLGLSYNEQFF.

The V call is TRBV11-1, the J call TRBJ2-5; weak D call: TRBD2 (7 bases). V was cut by 3 bases and J by 2 bases, with 10 bases left in between. Germline V lookup: CDR1 SGHAT, CDR2 FQDESV (reference sequence). This CDR3 comprises 14 residues. In DNA form, the CDR3 reads TGTGCCAGCAGCTTCGGGGGGCCGCAAGAGACCCAGTACTTC. Its protein is CASSFGGPQETQYF. The complete variable domain, with remaining parts taken from reference TRBV11-1 and TRBJ2-5, reads EAEVAQSPRYKITEKSQAVAFWCDPISGHATLYWYRQILGQGPELLVQFQDESVVDDSQLPKDRFSAERLKGVDSTLKIQPAELGDSAMYLCASSFGGPQETQYFGPGTRLLVL.

The rearrangement joins TRBV6-5 to TRBJ1-1; D is unresolved. Trimming removed 6 bases from V and 0 bases from J, with 5 bases in between. The CDR3 covers 12 residues. Germline V CDR1 and CDR2: MNHEY, SVGAGI. The CDR3 reads CASSHLNTEAFF. DNA of the CDR3: TGTGCCAGCAGCCACTTGAACACTGAAGCTTTCTTT.

The chain has TRBV5-4 and TRBJ2-2; tentative D call: TRBD2 (5 bases). The germline V gene encodes CDR1 SGHNT and CDR2 YYREEE (reference sequence). V gave up 0 bases and J gave up 4 bases, with 13 bases separating them. CDR3 size: 16 residues. The CDR3 DNA is TGTGCCAGCAGCTTGGGTGGTTCGGGGTTCACCGGGGAGCTGTTTTTT. It is translated as CASSLGGSGFTGELFF. Full variable domain (rest looked up from reference TRBV5-4 and TRBJ2-2): ETGVTQSPTHLIKTRGQQVTLRCSSQSGHNTVSWYQQALGQGPQFIFQYYREEENGRGNFPPRFSGLQFPNYSSELNVNALELDDSALYLCASSLGGSGFTGELFFGEGSRLTVL.

The CDR3 DNA is TGTGCCAGCAGTGTTAGCTCCTATAATTCACCCCTCCACTTT. Protein sequence: CASSVSSYNSPLHF. The chain couples TRBV2 to TRBJ1-6; no definite D call. V was pared by 4 bases and J by 0 bases, with 4 bases between. Germline lookup yields CDR1 SNHLY and CDR2 FYNNEI. The CDR3 covers 14 residues.

This sequence joins TRBV4-3 and TRBJ1-2; no definite D call. The CDR3 has 14 amino acids. Germline V lookup: CDR1 LGHNA, CDR2 YSLEER. V was cut by 0 bases and J by 7 bases, with 12 bases left in between. In DNA, the CDR3 is TGCGCCAGCAGCCAAGAAGCGGGGATAGGTGGCTACACCTTC. Translating gives CASSQEAGIGGYTF.

The rearrangement links TRBV9 to TRBJ1-1; the D is unclear. V lost 0 bases to trimming and J lost 3 bases, with 9 bases between them. Germline CDR1 is SGDLS and CDR2 is YYNGEE. The CDR3 consists of 14 residues. The CDR3 DNA sequence: TGTGCCAGCAGCGTAGCGGGAAGAGACACTGAAGCTTTCTTT. This gives the protein CASSVAGRDTEAFF.

V gene TRBV6-2 or TRBV6-3 combines with J gene TRBJ1-1; D might be TRBD1 (5 bases). In germline, CDR1 is MNHEY, CDR2 SVGEGT. Deletions cut 2 bases from V and 0 bases from J, with 7 bases between. This CDR3 comprises 14 residues. The CDR3 is CASSYTGMNTEAFF. Here the CDR3 DNA reads TGTGCCAGCAGTTACACAGGCATGAACACTGAAGCTTTCTTT.

The chain combines TRBV6-5 with TRBJ1-5, with D possibly being TRBD1 (6 bases). CDR3 length equals 13 residues. Germline-derived CDR1 and CDR2 are MNHEY and SVGAGI. This CDR3 reads CAGGARGNQPQHF. The CDR3 DNA reads TGTGCGGGGGGGGCGAGGGGAAATCAGCCCCAGCATTTT.